This entry describes one T cell receptor beta chain. Its specificity is unknown. TCRdb re-analysed the 5' RACE reads in MiXCR, keeping a single row per CDR3 protein. Of under 300,000 distinct CDR3 sequences in the sample, over 13% were seen once. This specimen belongs to a study of identical twins. Points from the study as a whole: With monozygotic twins, out-of-frame TCR alpha sharing exceeded what models estimated. Among out-of-frame alpha sequences shared by twins, low generation probability occurred in excess.

Material for sequencing was memory (CD45RO+) T cells sorted from blood. The receptor was isolated from a woman in her late teens or twenties in good health.

CDR3 residues: CASSRIAAASYEQYF. The CDR3 region has the DNA TGTGCCAGCAGCCGGATAGCGGCCGCCTCCTACGAGCAGTACTTC. The chain has TRBV4-2 and TRBJ2-7, with D maybe TRBD2 (6 bases). The germline V gene has CDR1 LGHNA and CDR2 YNFKEQ. CDR3 length: 15 amino acids. Trimming took 4 bases from V and 0 from J, leaving 13 bases between them.